The clone carrying this TCR beta chain came up once. What it recognizes is unknown. The CDR3 does not close with the conserved phenylalanine or tryptophan, likely indicating a read error. These data are taken from a study of identical twins' blood T cells. Study information: About 50 million reads came from around twelve libraries, six alpha, six beta.

TCRdb independently ran MiXCR on the 5' RACE reads; one entry per CDR3 protein. The sample has 350,000 to 400,000 distinct CDR3 sequences, roughly 31% seen once; the top ten hold about 6.1%. All three twin pairs grew up together with likely shared infections and vaccines. Overall study results and limits: Twins shared about as many clonotypes as their cloneset sizes predicted.

Sequencing used PBMCs. The clonotype originates from a woman aged 18-49 years in good health.

This CDR3 reads CSVVSQSSYGYTL. In nucleotides, the CDR3 is TGCAGCGTTGTGTCCCAGTCTAGCTATGGCTACACCCTC. This chain links TRBV29-1 with TRBJ1-2; D remains unclear. Trimming shortened V by 4 bases and J by 4 bases, and 13 bases separated the two germline ends. CDR3 length: 13 amino acids. Germline-derived CDR1 and CDR2 are SQVTM and ANQGSEA.